The sequence of this T cell receptor beta chain was determined in a study of human T cells and chemical hapten exposure. Study-level information: DPC 0.01% went on the upper back by patch test, with reading at 6 days.

This clonotype occurred a few times. Losses at the gene ends were 5 bases for V and 5 bases for J; bases not matched to a gene: 6. The CDR3 totals 15 residues. Per the germline V gene, CDR1 is MNHNY and CDR2 is SVGAGI (reference sequence). TCRdb fed the RACE reads into MiXCR, producing one record per CDR3 protein. Here the sample spans 84,000 or so distinct CDR3 sequences, 7.5% to 9.5% being singletons. Time point indicated: pre-sensitization, week 0. Treatment noted: therapeutic diphenylcyclopropenone sensitization with weekly scalp DPC. This TCR came from a man aged 40-55 years with alopecia areata. Some clones in this sample may be carry-over from other donors' samples. Sequencing was performed on whole blood, taken in connection with sensitization to the hapten diphenylcyclopropenone (DPC). J is TRBJ2-5 and V is TRBV6-6, with 12 bases aligning to TRBD1. CDR3 sequence reads: CASSTGTGGDETQYF. CDR3 bases: TGTGCCAGCAGTACCGGGACAGGGGGCGACGAGACCCAGTACTTC.